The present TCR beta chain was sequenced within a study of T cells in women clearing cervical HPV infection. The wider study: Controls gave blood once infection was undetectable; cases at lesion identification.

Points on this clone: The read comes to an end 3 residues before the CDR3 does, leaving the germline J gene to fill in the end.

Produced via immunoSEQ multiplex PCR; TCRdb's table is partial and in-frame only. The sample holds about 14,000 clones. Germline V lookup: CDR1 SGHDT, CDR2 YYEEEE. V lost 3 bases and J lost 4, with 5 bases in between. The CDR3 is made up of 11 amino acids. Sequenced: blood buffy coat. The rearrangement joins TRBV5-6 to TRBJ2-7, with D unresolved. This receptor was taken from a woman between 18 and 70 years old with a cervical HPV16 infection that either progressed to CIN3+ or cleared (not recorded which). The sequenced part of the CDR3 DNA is TGTGCCAGCAGCTCCCAGTACGAG. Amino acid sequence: CASSSQYE. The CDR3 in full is CASSSQYEQYF. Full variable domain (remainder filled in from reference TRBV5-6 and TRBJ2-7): DAGVTQSPTHLIKTRGQQVTLRCSPKSGHDTVSWYQQALGQGPQFIFQYYEEEERQRGNFPDRFSGHQFPNYSSELNVNALLLGDSALYLCASSSQYEQYFGPGTRLTVT.